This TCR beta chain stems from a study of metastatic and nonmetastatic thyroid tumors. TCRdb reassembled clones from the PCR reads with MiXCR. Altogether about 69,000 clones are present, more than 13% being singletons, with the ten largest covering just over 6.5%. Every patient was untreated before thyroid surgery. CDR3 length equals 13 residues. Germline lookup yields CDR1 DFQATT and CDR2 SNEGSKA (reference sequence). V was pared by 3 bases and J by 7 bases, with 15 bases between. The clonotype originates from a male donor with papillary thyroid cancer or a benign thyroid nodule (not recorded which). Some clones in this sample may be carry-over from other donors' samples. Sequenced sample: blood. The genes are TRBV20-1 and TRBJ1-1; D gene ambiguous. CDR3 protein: CSARTPDDLEAFF. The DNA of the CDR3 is TGCAGTGCTAGGACCCCGGACGACCTTGAAGCTTTCTTT.